The 32 T cell receptor beta chains listed next were all sequenced from one sample in a study of blood T cell repertoires in COVID-19. Generated by immunoSEQ multiplex PCR, the TCRdb table keeps only in-frame clones and is missing some. The sample holds over 350,000 clones, around 88% seen once. Sequenced sample: peripheral blood. These receptor sequences come from a woman aged 25 to 39 with acute or convalescent COVID-19.

The rearrangement joins TRBV9 to TRBJ2-7; 7 nucleotides match TRBD2. Losses at the gene ends were 3 bases for V and 2 bases for J; bases not matched to a gene: 5. This CDR3 is 14 amino acids long. Germline V CDR1 and CDR2: SGDLS, YYNGEE. Written as DNA, the CDR3 is TGTGCCAGCAGCGCCTCGGGGGGAGCCTACGAGCAGTACTTC. Translated, it gives CASSASGGAYEQYF.

This clone has only one observation. V is TRBV18 and J is TRBJ2-7, with a possible D match to TRBD2 (7 bases). The V and J ends lost 3 bases and 5 bases respectively, with 20 bases between them. Germline V CDR1 and CDR2: KGHSH, LQKENI. The CDR3 sequence is 16 residues long. This CDR3 reads CASSPIATGRGNEQYF. DNA for the CDR3: TGTGCCAGCTCACCCATTGCCACAGGGAGGGGCAACGAGCAGTACTTC.

This chain connects TRBV5-1 to TRBJ1-1, with TRBD1 as a possible D gene (5 bases). CDR1 SGHRS and CDR2 YFSETQ come from the germline V gene. Trimming removed 4 bases from V and 7 bases from J, with 14 bases in between. CDR3 size: 13 residues. The CDR3 loop is CASSPGTANEAFF. CDR3 nucleotides: TGCGCCAGCAGCCCGGGGACTGCCAATGAAGCTTTCTTT.

This clone showed up just once. V is TRBV9 and J is TRBJ2-1; 10 bases are shared with TRBD2. J was trimmed by 3 bases and V by 2 bases; bases with no gene match: 2. The germline V gene has CDR1 SGDLS and CDR2 YYNGEE. There are 15 residues in the CDR3. Here the CDR3 DNA reads TGTGCCAGCAGCGTTCTAGCGGGGGACTACAATGAGCAGTTCTTC. It yields the protein CASSVLAGDYNEQFF.

The V and J genes are TRBV6-5 and TRBJ2-3, with D possibly matching TRBD2 (6 bases). The CDR3 covers 15 residues. Trimming shortened V by 6 bases and J by 4 bases, and 17 bases separated the two germline ends. CDR1 and CDR2 from the germline V gene are MNHEY and SVGAGI. The CDR3 here is CASSPGTLGADTQYF. The CDR3 DNA reads TGTGCCAGCAGCCCCGGGACTTTAGGTGCAGATACGCAGTATTTT.

The CDR3 here is CASSARGQGGNYGYTF. As DNA, the CDR3 is TGTGCCAGCAGCGCACGAGGACAGGGTGGTAACTATGGCTACACCTTC. The gene calls are TRBV2 and TRBJ1-2, with TRBD1 identical over 8 bases. The trim removed 6 bases at V and 1 base at J, leaving 10 bases unmatched. The CDR3 is made up of 16 amino acids. CDR1 is SNHLY, CDR2 FYNNEI, per germline.

The genes are TRBV2 and TRBJ2-7; 7 bases line up with TRBD1. This CDR3 contains 14 residues. The V and J ends lost 6 bases and 0 bases, in that order; junction bases with no gene match: 5. The germline gives CDR1 SNHLY, CDR2 FYNNEI. The CDR3 protein is CASSPGQSSYEQYF. CDR3 coding DNA: TGTGCCAGCAGCCCGGGACAGAGCTCCTACGAGCAGTACTTC.

This clone was seen only a few times. The V and J genes are TRBV11-2 and TRBJ2-7, with 7 nucleotides matching TRBD1. V shed 5 bases and J 4 bases; nucleotides not matched to a gene: 8. The CDR3 is 14 residues long. CDR1 is SGHAT, CDR2 FQNNGV, per germline. As DNA, the CDR3 is TGTGCCAGCAGCAATTACAGGGGTGCGTACGAGCAGTACTTC. It is translated as CASSNYRGAYEQYF.

The chain couples TRBV6-1 to TRBJ2-5; 8 nucleotides align to TRBD2. This CDR3 is built from 16 residues. CDR1 is MNHNS, CDR2 SASEGT, per germline. J was trimmed by 1 base and V by 1 base; bases with no gene match: 5. CDR3 in DNA: TGTGCCAGCAGTGAAGAATTAGCGGGGTTCCAAGAGACCCAGTACTTC. This sequence encodes CASSEELAGFQETQYF.

This sequence joins TRBV4-1 and TRBJ2-7; TRBD1 agrees at 10 bases. Trimming cost V 0 bases and J 1 base; bases outside gene matches: 3. This CDR3 has 16 amino acids. Germline CDR1 is MGHRA and CDR2 is YSYEKL. CDR3 nucleotides: TGCGCCAGCAGCCAAGATGACAGGGGGCTTTCCTACGAGCAGTACTTC. Translating gives CASSQDDRGLSYEQYF.

The rearrangement links TRBV27 to TRBJ2-7; 9 positions agree with TRBD1. CDR3 size: 16 residues. J lost 2 bases, V lost 6 bases, and 11 bases had no gene match. CDR1 MNHEY and CDR2 SMNVEV come from the germline V gene (reference sequence). The CDR3 DNA is TGTGCCAGCAGCTCTAAGCACAGGGGGCAAGCCTACGAGCAGTACTTC. This translates into CASSSKHRGQAYEQYF.

This rearrangement joins TRBV5-5 to TRBJ2-7; D not certain. V was shortened by 0 bases and J by 3 bases, with 13 bases between the two germline ends. The CDR3 is 15 residues long. Germline V gene data show CDR1 as SGHKS and CDR2 as YYEKEE (reference sequence). The CDR3 loop reads CASSLGGPAIYEQYF. In DNA form, the CDR3 reads TGTGCCAGCAGCTTGGGAGGTCCCGCAATCTACGAGCAGTACTTC.

This chain links TRBV5-4 with TRBJ2-3; D is unresolved. The V end was cut by 2 bases, the J end by 5 bases, with 3 bases between. Germline values: CDR1 SGHNT, CDR2 YYREEE (reference sequence). The CDR3 has 11 amino acids. The CDR3 sequence is CASSFIDTQYF. The DNA of the CDR3 is TGTGCCAGCAGCTTCATAGATACGCAGTATTTT.

The chain carries TRBV7-2 and TRBJ2-3; 8 bases align to TRBD2. There are 16 residues in the CDR3. Unmatched junction bases numbered 4, after V lost 2 bases and J lost 0 bases. Germline-derived CDR1 and CDR2 are SGHTA and FQGNSA. In DNA form, the CDR3 reads TGTGCCAGCAGCTTAAGGACGGGGGGGAGCACAGATACGCAGTATTTT. Protein sequence: CASSLRTGGSTDTQYF.

The chain recombines TRBV5-6 with TRBJ2-1, with TRBD1 matching 8 bases. V trimming: 2 bases; J trimming: 6 bases; junction bases outside the gene matches: 10. The CDR3 totals 16 residues. Germline lookup yields CDR1 SGHDT and CDR2 YYEEEE. Here the CDR3 DNA reads TGTGCCAGCAGCTTCTGGACAGGGCTCAACATCAATGAGCAGTTCTTC. Amino acid sequence: CASSFWTGLNINEQFF.

V usage is TRBV30 and J usage is TRBJ1-2, with D perhaps TRBD1 (6 bases). V shed 2 bases and J shed 13 bases, with 14 bases lying between them. Germline values: CDR1 GTSNPN, CDR2 SVGIG (reference sequence). The CDR3 has 11 residues. The CDR3 coding sequence is TGTGCCTGGAGTCTCCGGGACATATGCACCTTC. As protein: CAWSLRDICTF.

The sample holds one count of this clone. V usage is TRBV9 and J usage is TRBJ2-1; 10 nucleotides match TRBD2. Germline assignment: CDR1 SGDLS and CDR2 YYNGEE. The CDR3 is 17 amino acids. J lost 8 bases, V lost 0 bases, and 11 bases had no gene match. CDR3 region: CASSVGDVAGGGYEQFF. The CDR3 DNA reads TGTGCCAGCAGCGTAGGGGACGTAGCGGGGGGCGGTTATGAGCAGTTCTTC.

This clone is a singleton in its sample. The chain recombines TRBV20-1 with TRBJ2-5; 7 bases map to TRBD2. V shed 5 bases and J 3 bases; nucleotides not matched to a gene: 15. The CDR3 extends over 16 amino acids. From germline, CDR1 is DFQATT and CDR2 SNEGSKA (reference sequence). CDR3 nucleotide sequence: TGCAGTGCTCGTGCACCCGCTAGCGGAGTAAAAGAGACCCAGTACTTC. Its protein is CSARAPASGVKETQYF.

The chain couples TRBV4-1 to TRBJ2-7, with 8 bases lining up with TRBD1. V lost 4 bases and J lost 0; bases outside the gene matches: 2. This CDR3 spans 14 amino acids. Germline V gene lookup returns CDR1 MGHRA and CDR2 YSYEKL. The CDR3 sequence: CASSRGQDSYEQYF. CDR3 coding DNA: TGCGCCAGCAGCCGGGGACAGGACTCCTACGAGCAGTACTTC.

This clone has a single count. V gene TRBV6-4 combines with J gene TRBJ1-6; D perhaps matches TRBD1 (5 bases). The CDR3 covers 17 residues. V was clipped by 9 bases and J by 9 bases, with 27 bases between them. Germline V gene sequence: CDR1 MRHNA, CDR2 SNTAGT. As DNA, the CDR3 is TGTGCCAGACCCGCGGGGCAGGACATCTACCCTTTTTCACCCCTCCACTTT. It encodes CARPAGQDIYPFSPLHF.

The genes are TRBV10-1 and TRBJ2-3; TRBD2 agrees at 11 bases. Per germline, CDR1 WNHNN and CDR2 SYGVQD (reference sequence). The CDR3 covers 16 residues. V lost 3 bases to trimming and J lost 2 bases; unmatched junction nucleotides: 4. CDR3: CASSETSGGNTDTQYF. The CDR3 DNA reads TGCGCCAGCAGTGAAACTAGCGGGGGTAACACAGATACGCAGTATTTT.

This sequence joins TRBV3-1 (or the pseudogene TRBV3-2) and TRBJ1-3; no clear D gene. CDR3 size: 16 residues. Germline CDR1 is LGHDT and CDR2 is YNNKEL (reference sequence). V was pared by 0 bases and J by 2 bases, with 11 bases between. In DNA form, the CDR3 reads TGTGCCAGCAGCCAAGAATCGGGATGGACTGGAAACACCATATATTTT. Residues: CASSQESGWTGNTIYF.

Comments on this clone: At the DNA level, this CDR3 is encoded by other sequences in the same sample as well. The V and J genes are TRBV5-1 and TRBJ2-5; a weak D match, TRBD2 (7 bases). In germline, CDR1 is SGHRS, CDR2 YFSETQ. V was cut by 0 bases and J by 5 bases, with 8 bases left in between. This CDR3 has 13 amino acids. CDR3 sequence: CASSLGGGETQYF. CDR3 in DNA: TGCGCCAGCAGCTTGGGGGGGGGCGAGACCCAGTACTTC.

The chain has TRBV19 and TRBJ1-1, with 8 bases matching TRBD1. The CDR3 consists of 16 residues. Germline V gene sequence: CDR1 LNHDA, CDR2 SQIVND (reference sequence). Trimming removed 4 bases from V and 5 bases from J; junction bases left unmatched: 12. This CDR3 is CASSSWGRGRRTEAFF. CDR3 nucleotide sequence: TGTGCCAGTAGTAGTTGGGGCAGGGGGCGCAGGACTGAAGCTTTCTTT.

The chain combines TRBV9 with TRBJ2-1; 12 nucleotides align to TRBD2. Trimming removed 4 bases from V and 9 bases from J; junction bases left unmatched: 14. The CDR3 is 17 residues long. Germline CDR1 is SGDLS and CDR2 is YYNGEE. In nucleotides, the CDR3 is TGTGCCAGCAGCCCCTTTGATCTAGCGGGGGGGAAGGTTGAGCAGTTCTTC. Protein product: CASSPFDLAGGKVEQFF.

This chain links TRBV5-5 with TRBJ2-1; maybe TRBD2 (6 bases). V lost 0 bases to trimming and J lost 1 base, with 20 bases between them. This CDR3 has 19 residues. From germline, CDR1 is SGHKS and CDR2 YYEKEE (reference sequence). The CDR3 loop is CASSLVSRFGAGSYNEQFF. The CDR3 DNA reads TGTGCCAGCAGCTTGGTGTCGAGATTCGGGGCGGGGTCCTACAATGAGCAGTTCTTC.

The CDR3 coding sequence is TGCGCCAGCAGCTTCACTAGCGGGGGGGCCGGTCCCACGGTAGATACGCAGTATTTT. This gives the protein CASSFTSGGAGPTVDTQYF. V and J are TRBV5-1 and TRBJ2-3; 13 nucleotides align to TRBD2. Losses at the gene ends were 2 bases for V and 5 bases for J; bases not matched to a gene: 14. The CDR3 is 19 amino acids. Per germline, CDR1 SGHRS and CDR2 YFSETQ.

The gene calls are TRBV6-2 or TRBV6-3 and TRBJ1-2, with D possibly matching TRBD1 (6 bases). The CDR3 sequence is 13 residues long. The V gene's germline CDR1 is MNHEY and CDR2 SVGEGT. Trimming took off 6 bases at V and 4 bases at J, with 12 bases between the two ends. The CDR3 loop is CASSQQGLYGYTF. CDR3 sequence (DNA): TGTGCCAGCAGCCAACAGGGTCTCTATGGCTACACCTTC.

The chain has TRBV13 and TRBJ2-1; TRBD2 is a possible D gene (5 bases). In germline, CDR1 is PRHDT, CDR2 FYEKMQ (reference sequence). With 4 bases removed from V and 9 bases from J, the gap between germline ends came to 19 bases. This CDR3 comprises 15 residues. In DNA form, the CDR3 reads TGTGCCAGCAGCTCCCGGGGTGACCTGGTAGGTGAGCAGTTCTTC. Protein sequence: CASSSRGDLVGEQFF.

The chain employs TRBV6-4 and TRBJ1-2; D possibly corresponds to TRBD1 (6 bases). The CDR3 loop spans 12 amino acids. Germline V gene sequence: CDR1 MRHNA, CDR2 SNTAGT. V lost 1 base to trimming and J lost 8 bases, with 8 bases between them. CDR3 amino acids: CASSDWGLGYTF. CDR3 DNA sequence: TGTGCCAGCAGTGACTGGGGGCTGGGCTACACCTTC.

The rearrangement links TRBV10-3 to TRBJ1-1; unclear D gene. Germline CDR1 reads ENHRY; CDR2 reads SYGVKD. V lost 7 bases and J 6 bases, leaving 15 bases between the germline ends. CDR3 length: 13 amino acids. The CDR3 spells CAIMVPDGAEAFF. CDR3 coding DNA: TGTGCCATCATGGTCCCAGACGGGGCTGAAGCTTTCTTT.

About this clone: Other DNA sequences in this sample translate to the same CDR3. This rearrangement joins TRBV4-1 to TRBJ1-2; no clear D gene. The germline V gene encodes CDR1 MGHRA and CDR2 YSYEKL. Trimming removed 1 base from V and 4 bases from J, with 7 bases in between. CDR3 length: 13 amino acids. The CDR3 here is CASSQGLAYGYTF. In nucleotides, the CDR3 is TGCGCCAGCAGCCAAGGATTAGCCTATGGCTACACCTTC.